This T cell receptor (beta chain) was recorded in a study of blood T cell repertoires in COVID-19. This clone has just one count. Original analysis: Estimation of nucleated cell counts relied on the amplification of reference gene primers. Clones were sequenced by immunoSEQ multiplex PCR, and TCRdb holds only the in-frame ones, with some missing. D and trimming were read from the DNA, whereas the V and J calls and clone size are those reported in that table. Among under 250,000 clones listed, 86% were seen once. CDR1 and CDR2 (germline): ENHRY, SYGVKD. Unmatched junction bases numbered 9, after V lost 0 bases and J lost 7 bases. The CDR3 loop spans 18 amino acids.

This sequence originates from a woman aged 60-75 years who had recovered from COVID-19. The sample taken for sequencing was peripheral blood. The J gene is TRBJ1-4, the V gene TRBV10-3, with 12 nucleotides matching TRBD1. The DNA for the CDR3 is TGTGCCATCAGTGAGTCGAATATGGGACAGGGGGCAGGTGAAAAACTGTTTTTT. Its translation is CAISESNMGQGAGEKLFF.